Presented here are 17 T cell receptor beta chains from one specimen sequenced in a study of Ad26.COV2.S vaccination and SARS-CoV-2 variants. Treatment: some 20 received Ad26.COV2.S at low or high dose, single or two shots; about 5 received placebo; per-sample allocation not given. Material that was analyzed had been drawn on day 63 after the first vaccine or placebo injection. Sequencing used immunoSEQ multiplex PCR; TCRdb keeps in-frame clones, though not all of them. Of 200,000 to 250,000 clones in the sample, roughly 88% are singletons; the top ten hold about 11%. The sample here was peripheral blood, taken in a trial of Ad26.COV2.S vaccine versus placebo. Source of these receptors: a person between 18 and 65 years old who received the Ad26.COV2.S COVID-19 vaccine or a placebo.

The chain uses TRBV7-9 and TRBJ1-1; D remains unclear. Trimming took 5 bases from V and 3 from J, leaving 7 bases between them. The germline gives CDR1 SEHNR, CDR2 FQNEAQ (reference sequence). The CDR3 runs to 12 residues. The chain's CDR3 is CASSPTDTEAFF. For the CDR3, the DNA is TGTGCCAGCAGCCCTACAGACACTGAAGCTTTCTTT. The full variable domain, in which reference TRBV7-9 and TRBJ1-1 provide the parts outside the CDR3, is DTGVSQNPRHKITKRGQNVTFRCDPISEHNRLYWYRQTLGQGPEFLTYFQNEAQLEKSRLLSDRFSAERPKGSFSTLEIQRTEQGDSAMYLCASSPTDTEAFFGQGTRLTVV.

The chain has TRBV29-1 and TRBJ1-5; D is perhaps TRBD1 (5 bases). V lost 5 bases, J lost 0 bases, and 8 bases lay in between. The CDR3 sequence is 13 residues long. The germline CDR1 and CDR2 sequences are SQVTM and ANQGSEA. The CDR3 is CSVSDSSNQPQHF. CDR3 nucleotides: TGCAGCGTTAGCGACAGTAGCAATCAGCCCCAGCATTTT. Filled out from reference TRBV29-1 and TRBJ1-5, the complete variable domain reads SAVISQKPSRDICQRGTSLTIQCQVDSQVTMMFWYRQQPGQSLTLIATANQGSEATYESGFVIDKFPISRPNLTFSTLTVSNMSPEDSSIYLCSVSDSSNQPQHFGDGTRLSIL.

This chain links TRBV7-2 with TRBJ2-1; 15 nucleotides agree with TRBD2. Germline lookup yields CDR1 SGHTA and CDR2 FQGNSA. V gave up 0 bases and J gave up 6 bases; unmatched junction bases: 3. This CDR3 comprises 17 residues. The chain's CDR3 is CASSLAGLAGGPNEQFF. CDR3 DNA sequence: TGTGCCAGCAGCTTAGCTGGACTAGCGGGGGGGCCCAATGAGCAGTTCTTC.

The chain links TRBV12-5 to TRBJ2-3; no reliable D call. V lost 3 bases and J 0 bases, leaving 7 bases between the germline ends. Germline CDR1 is LGHNT and CDR2 is FRNRAP. This CDR3 is built from 14 residues. The CDR3: CASGFQSSTDTQYF. The CDR3 DNA sequence: TGTGCTAGTGGTTTCCAGTCTAGCACAGATACGCAGTATTTT.

The chain has TRBV6-6 and TRBJ1-6; D is uncertain. This CDR3 has 15 residues. Trimming removed 2 bases from V and 5 bases from J, with 10 bases in between. Germline V gives CDR1 MNHNY, CDR2 SVGAGI (reference sequence). For the CDR3, the DNA is TGTGCCAGCAGTTACGCGACGGTTAATAATTCACCCCTCCACTTT. Its protein product is CASSYATVNNSPLHF.

This clone has a handful of counts. The rearrangement links TRBV19 to TRBJ2-7; 13 bases match TRBD2. J gave up 2 bases and V 9 bases, and 4 bases lay outside the gene matches. Germline values: CDR1 LNHDA, CDR2 SQIVND (reference sequence). The CDR3 spans 14 residues. The CDR3 here is CASRTSGGAYEQYF. Here the CDR3 DNA reads TGTGCCAGCCGAACTAGCGGGGGGGCCTACGAGCAGTACTTC.

This sequence joins TRBV6-2 or TRBV6-3 and TRBJ2-2; TRBD2 matches at 12 bases. The length of the CDR3 is 16 residues. V was clipped by 6 bases and J by 6 bases; unmatched bases: 8. Germline CDR1 and CDR2: MNHEY and SVGEGT. CDR3 sequence reads: CASSSRLAGVSGELFF. Written as DNA, the CDR3 is TGTGCCAGCAGCTCGAGACTAGCGGGAGTTTCCGGGGAGCTGTTTTTT.

The chain employs TRBV2 and TRBJ1-2, with TRBD1 matching 9 bases. CDR3 length: 16 residues. Germline loops: CDR1 SNHLY, CDR2 FYNNEI. V shed 0 bases and J 8 bases; nucleotides not matched to a gene: 10. DNA of the CDR3: TGTGCCAGCAGTGAAGCGCTTAGGGACAGGGCAAGCGGCTACACCTTC. This codes for CASSEALRDRASGYTF.

The chain couples TRBV4-3 to TRBJ2-2; D not certain. The germline V gene has CDR1 LGHNA and CDR2 YSLEER. This CDR3 contains 14 residues. V was clipped by 0 bases and J by 7 bases, with 9 bases between them. The CDR3 sequence is CASSQDDGVGELFF. Written as DNA, the CDR3 is TGCGCCAGCAGCCAAGATGATGGGGTCGGGGAGCTGTTTTTT.

The chain uses TRBV19 and TRBJ2-5; D may be TRBD2 (6 bases). Looked up from germline, CDR1 is LNHDA and CDR2 is SQIVND (reference sequence). Trimming removed 6 bases from V and 7 bases from J, with 24 bases in between. This CDR3 has 16 amino acids. The DNA of the CDR3 is TGTGCCAGTAGCCCAGCGAGGGAGGTCTGGCGGGGGACCCAGTACTTC. It specifies CASSPAREVWRGTQYF.

The V and J genes are TRBV18 and TRBJ2-1; a weak D match, TRBD2 (5 bases). Per germline, CDR1 KGHSH and CDR2 LQKENI. The CDR3 is 13 amino acids. V was shortened by 3 bases and J by 10 bases, with 13 bases between the two germline ends. The CDR3 region has the DNA TGTGCCAGCTCACCCCCGGACTGGGGAGAGCAGTTCTTC. Its protein is CASSPPDWGEQFF.

The chain is built from TRBV11-2 and TRBJ2-7, with 7 bases matching TRBD2. This CDR3 has 13 amino acids. Germline loops: CDR1 SGHAT, CDR2 FQNNGV. With V trimmed by 5 bases and J by 4 bases, 5 bases remained unmatched. The chain's CDR3 is CASSGSGVYEQYF. The CDR3 nucleotides are TGTGCCAGCAGCGGGAGCGGGGTGTACGAGCAGTACTTC.

In nucleotides, the CDR3 is TGTGCCAGCAGCGATCTGGGACTAGCGGGGGGGAGCCAGGGGACCCAGTACTTC. Its protein is CASSDLGLAGGSQGTQYF. The rearrangement joins TRBV7-2 to TRBJ2-5; 16 bases agree with TRBD2. Germline V gene sequence: CDR1 SGHTA, CDR2 FQGNSA. CDR3 size: 18 residues. Trimming cost V 5 bases and J 7 bases; bases outside gene matches: 13.

The chain's CDR3 is CASSLRPGRYIEETQYF. Here the CDR3 DNA reads TGTGCCAGCAGCCTCCGCCCAGGCAGGTACATTGAGGAGACCCAGTACTTC. The chain recombines TRBV3-1 (or the pseudogene TRBV3-2) with TRBJ2-5; D uncertain. Germline assignment: CDR1 LGHDT and CDR2 YNNKEL (reference sequence). Trimming took off 4 bases at V and 5 bases at J, with 23 bases between the two ends. This CDR3 contains 17 residues.

The CDR3: CASSLVWGRNGYTF. CDR3 DNA: TGTGCCAGCAGCTTGGTTTGGGGGAGAAATGGCTACACCTTC. J is TRBJ1-2 and V is TRBV11-2; possibly TRBD1 for D (5 bases). From germline, CDR1 is SGHAT and CDR2 FQNNGV. This CDR3 comprises 14 residues. The ends were cut back, 3 bases at V and 6 bases at J, with 14 bases in the middle.

The chain carries TRBV28 and TRBJ1-5; 10 nucleotides match TRBD1. Per germline, CDR1 MDHEN and CDR2 SYDVKM. Trimming at V came to 10 bases and at J to 1 base, leaving 4 bases not matched to a gene. This CDR3 has 14 residues. CDR3 protein: CATQTGGSNQPQHF. The CDR3, as DNA: TGTGCCACTCAGACAGGGGGCAGCAATCAGCCCCAGCATTTT.

The chain couples TRBV28 to TRBJ2-5, with TRBD2 identical over 14 bases. Germline V gives CDR1 MDHEN, CDR2 SYDVKM. Losses at the gene ends were 6 bases for V and 0 bases for J; bases not matched to a gene: 3. The CDR3 has 16 amino acids. CDR3 loop: CASSRTSGRYQETQYF. The DNA for the CDR3 is TGTGCCAGCAGCAGGACTAGCGGGAGGTACCAAGAGACCCAGTACTTC.